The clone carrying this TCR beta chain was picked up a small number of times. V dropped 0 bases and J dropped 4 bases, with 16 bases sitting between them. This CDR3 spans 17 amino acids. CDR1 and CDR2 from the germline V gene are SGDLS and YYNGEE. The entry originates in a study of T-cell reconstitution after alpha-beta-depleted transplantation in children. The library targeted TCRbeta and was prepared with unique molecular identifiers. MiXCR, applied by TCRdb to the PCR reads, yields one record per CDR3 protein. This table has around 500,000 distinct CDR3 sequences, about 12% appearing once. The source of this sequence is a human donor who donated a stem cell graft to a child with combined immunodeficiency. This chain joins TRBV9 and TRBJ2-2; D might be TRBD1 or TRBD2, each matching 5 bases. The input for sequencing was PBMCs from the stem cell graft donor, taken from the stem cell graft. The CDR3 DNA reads TGTGCCAGCAGCGTAGTGGGACCGCTGGCGGGCACCGGGGAGCTGTTTTTT. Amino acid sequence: CASSVVGPLAGTGELFF.